These 23 T cell receptor beta chains were sequenced from one sample in a study of response to subunit inactivated influenza vaccine. TCRdb re-called the RT-PCR reads through MiXCR, storing one row per CDR3 protein. This table has 650,000 to 850,000 distinct CDR3 sequences, over 11% appearing once. Sample: PBMCs from blood, taken approximately 15 days before vaccination. The receptors here all came from a man aged 45-60 years who received an inactivated influenza vaccine.

The rearrangement links TRBV24-1 to TRBJ2-3; no reliable D call. Trimming cost V 5 bases and J 2 bases, with 13 bases left between them. The CDR3 extends over 15 amino acids. Germline V gene lookup returns CDR1 KGHDR and CDR2 SFDVKD. CDR3 sequence: CATSGSTGFTDTQYF. The CDR3 nucleotides read TGTGCCACCAGTGGAAGCACCGGCTTCACAGATACGCAGTATTTT.

This clonotype was seen more than once but under ten times. This chain uses TRBV5-1 with TRBJ2-2; no clear D gene. The CDR3 loop spans 14 amino acids. The V end lost 0 bases, the J end lost 5 bases, and 8 bases lay between the germline ends. The germline gives CDR1 SGHRS, CDR2 YFSETQ. CDR3 in amino acids: CASSLALRTGELFF. CDR3 nucleotide sequence: TGCGCCAGCAGCTTGGCCCTCCGGACCGGGGAGCTGTTTTTT.

The gene calls are TRBV19 and TRBJ2-7; D may correspond to TRBD1 or TRBD2 (5 bases each). This CDR3 contains 14 residues. Trimming shortened V by 4 bases and J by 3 bases, and 13 bases separated the two germline ends. CDR1 and CDR2 from the germline V gene are LNHDA and SQIVND (reference sequence). The CDR3 DNA sequence: TGTGCCAGTAGTACTTTTGGGGCGGGCTACGAGCAGTACTTC. Translated, it gives CASSTFGAGYEQYF.

This sequence joins TRBV12-3 or TRBV12-4 and TRBJ1-5; possibly TRBD1 for D (5 bases). CDR3 length: 14 amino acids. Trimming removed 7 bases at V and 2 bases at J, with 12 bases between. The CDR3 coding sequence is TGTGCCAGCAACGGGATGGGGGGCAATCAGCCCCAGCATTTT. Its translation: CASNGMGGNQPQHF.

The chain couples TRBV7-2 to TRBJ2-3; D may match TRBD1 or TRBD2 (5 bases each). Germline lookup yields CDR1 SGHTA and CDR2 FQGNSA. Between the trimmed V and J ends, which lost 1 base and 2 bases, there was a span of 10 bases. The CDR3 is 15 amino acids. CDR3 DNA: TGTGCCAGCAGCTTAGAGTGGGGGAACACAGATACGCAGTATTTT. Protein product: CASSLEWGNTDTQYF. Variable domain in full (rest from reference TRBV7-2 and TRBJ2-3): GAGVSQSPSNKVTEKGKDVELRCDPISGHTALYWYRQSLGQGLEFLIYFQGNSAPDKSGLPSDRFSAERTGGSVSTLTIQRTQQEDSAVYLCASSLEWGNTDTQYFGPGTRLTVL.

This clonotype has only a few counts. The chain recombines TRBV27 with TRBJ2-2, with D perhaps matching TRBD1 or TRBD2 (5 bases each). The CDR3 spans 17 residues. Trimming removed 1 base at V and 1 base at J, with 13 bases between. Per the germline V gene, CDR1 is MNHEY and CDR2 is SMNVEV (reference sequence). CDR3 sequence reads: CASSLLAGTENTGELFF. CDR3 bases: TGTGCCAGCAGTTTATTGGCCGGGACGGAGAACACCGGGGAGCTGTTTTTT.

This clonotype occurred a few times. The chain uses TRBV7-2 and TRBJ2-7; D is possibly TRBD1 (7 bases). The CDR3 totals 14 residues. Germline loops: CDR1 SGHTA, CDR2 FQGNSA. V lost 2 bases and J lost 7, with 15 bases in between. In DNA form, the CDR3 reads TGTGCCAGCAGCTTACCCGCAGGGGGGAGAGAGCAGTACTTC. It is translated as CASSLPAGGREQYF.

The chain combines TRBV6-5 with TRBJ2-1; 12 bases fit TRBD2. The CDR3 covers 19 residues. CDR1 and CDR2 from the germline V gene are MNHEY and SVGAGI. V shed 11 bases, J shed 4 bases, and the junction held 21 bases outside the gene matches. The DNA of the CDR3 is TGTGCCGTCCAGGTTACTCGGTCCTCCGGGACTAGCGGGTACAATGAGCAGTTCTTC. Amino acid sequence: CAVQVTRSSGTSGYNEQFF.

To note about this clonotype: A much larger clone lies one base from this, so it may be a read error. V usage is TRBV6-2 or TRBV6-3 and J usage is TRBJ2-1; 7 bases line up with TRBD1. This CDR3 comprises 16 residues. Germline V gene lookup returns CDR1 MNHEY and CDR2 SVGEGT. The CDR3 coding sequence is TGTGCCAGCAGTTACTCCAGGGGGAGCTCCTACAATGAGCAGCTCTTC. Its translation: CASSYSRGSSYNEQLF.

A single count supports this clonotype. The J gene is TRBJ2-7, the V gene TRBV11-2; D remains unclear. CDR1 SGHAT and CDR2 FQNNGV come from the germline V gene. The CDR3 consists of 13 residues. V dropped 3 bases and J dropped 6 bases, with 12 bases sitting between them. CDR3 DNA sequence: TGTGCCAGCAGCTTTTTTTACGGTAGCGAGCAGTACTTC. This encodes CASSFFYGSEQYF.

This clonotype turned up a few times. This chain joins TRBV27 and TRBJ1-5; 7 bases line up with TRBD1. V shed 3 bases, J shed 3 bases, and the junction held 14 bases outside the gene matches. Per the germline V gene, CDR1 is MNHEY and CDR2 is SMNVEV (reference sequence). This CDR3 has 18 amino acids. The CDR3 protein is CASSFSRDSSGFNQPQHF. Written as DNA, the CDR3 is TGTGCCAGCAGTTTTTCCCGGGACAGTTCGGGCTTCAATCAGCCCCAGCATTTT.

V gene TRBV27 combines with J gene TRBJ1-2, with 7 nucleotides matching TRBD1. The CDR3 covers 15 residues. The V gene's germline CDR1 is MNHEY and CDR2 SMNVEV (reference sequence). Trimming cost V 0 bases and J 7 bases; bases outside gene matches: 8. DNA for the CDR3: TGTGCCAGCAGTTTATCAAGACAGGGCTGGGGTGGCTACACCTTC. Translated: CASSLSRQGWGGYTF.

The chain recombines TRBV10-3 with TRBJ1-2; unclear D gene. The CDR3 runs to 14 residues. V shed 2 bases and J shed 6 bases, with 13 bases lying between them. In germline, CDR1 is ENHRY, CDR2 SYGVKD. The CDR3 is CAISERTDADGYTF. Written as DNA, the CDR3 is TGTGCCATCAGTGAGAGGACGGACGCGGATGGCTACACCTTC.

The sample holds many counts of this clonotype. The chain couples TRBV5-1 to TRBJ2-3; 8 positions agree with TRBD2. This CDR3 spans 15 amino acids. Germline V gene lookup returns CDR1 SGHRS and CDR2 YFSETQ. V was clipped by 1 base and J by 1 base; unmatched bases: 2. CDR3 in DNA: TGCGCCAGCAGCTTGACGGGAGGGGGCACAGATACGCAGTATTTT. Translating gives CASSLTGGGTDTQYF.

The chain joins TRBV29-1 to TRBJ2-1, with TRBD2 matching over 7 bases. V dropped 3 bases and J dropped 7; count of bases not matched to a gene: 12. This CDR3 contains 15 residues. From germline, CDR1 is SQVTM and CDR2 ANQGSEA. The CDR3 bases are TGCAGCGTTGAGGACGGGAGGCTACTTAAAAATGAGCAGTTCTTC. Translating gives CSVEDGRLLKNEQFF.

Ten or more counts support this clonotype. The V and J genes are TRBV30 and TRBJ1-1; D call uncertain. The CDR3 is 13 residues long. Deletions cut 3 bases from V and 3 bases from J, with 11 bases between. Germline V CDR1 and CDR2: GTSNPN, SVGIG (reference sequence). The DNA of the CDR3 is TGTGCCTGGAGCTCCACCACGTACACTGAAGCTTTCTTT. Protein sequence: CAWSSTTYTEAFF.

This clonotype turned up a few times. The chain carries TRBV24-1 and TRBJ2-1; TRBD2 aligns across 12 bases. Germline CDR1 is KGHDR and CDR2 is SFDVKD. This CDR3 has 17 amino acids. After removal of 3 bases from V and 6 bases from J, the junction contained 8 bases not matched to a gene. CDR3 bases: TGTGCCACCAGTGATCGATCTAGCGGGAGGGCCTCCAATGAGCAGTTCTTC. Translation gives CATSDRSSGRASNEQFF.

The V and J genes are TRBV15 and TRBJ2-7; a weak D match, TRBD1 (6 bases). The CDR3 length is 12 residues. Trimming took off 1 base at V and 6 bases at J, with 7 bases between the two ends. Germline assignment: CDR1 LNHNV and CDR2 YYDKDF (reference sequence). The CDR3 is CATSRGGGEQYF. In DNA form, the CDR3 reads TGTGCCACCAGCAGAGGAGGGGGCGAGCAGTACTTC.

This rearrangement joins TRBV11-2 to TRBJ2-3, with D perhaps matching TRBD1 (6 bases). CDR1 and CDR2 (germline): SGHAT, FQNNGV. Deletions cut 5 bases from V and 4 bases from J, with 13 bases between. This CDR3 contains 14 residues. This CDR3 is CASSPGVGADTQYF. The CDR3 DNA is TGTGCCAGCAGCCCAGGGGTCGGGGCAGATACGCAGTATTTT.

This clonotype has at least ten counts. The rearrangement links TRBV12-3 or TRBV12-4 to TRBJ1-1; maybe TRBD1 (5 bases). The germline V and J ends were trimmed by 6 bases and 4 bases, with 18 bases remaining between them. The CDR3 has 15 residues. DNA for the CDR3: TGTGCCAGCAGCCCAACCGCCAGGGCGGGCACTGAAGCTTTCTTT. It is translated as CASSPTARAGTEAFF.

This clonotype has a handful of counts. The chain uses TRBV4-3 and TRBJ1-5; D unresolved. V gave up 6 bases and J gave up 0 bases, with 12 bases separating them. The CDR3 runs to 15 residues. Germline V lookup: CDR1 LGHNA, CDR2 YSLEER. The CDR3 nucleotides are TGCGCCAGCAGACGAGCGGCTAATAGCAATCAGCCCCAGCATTTT. It translates to CASRRAANSNQPQHF.

The chain links TRBV28 to TRBJ1-1; 8 positions match TRBD1. J was trimmed by 0 bases and V by 8 bases; bases with no gene match: 8. There are 15 residues in the CDR3. CDR1 and CDR2 from the germline V gene are MDHEN and SYDVKM. CDR3 coding DNA: TGTGCCAGCCGTGGACAGGGACTCATGAACACTGAAGCTTTCTTT. Residues: CASRGQGLMNTEAFF. Full variable domain (missing parts from reference TRBV28 and TRBJ1-1): DVKVTQSSRYLVKRTGEKVFLECVQDMDHENMFWYRQDPGLGLRLIYFSYDVKMKEKGDIPEGYSVSREKKERFSLILESASTNQTSMYLCASRGQGLMNTEAFFGQGTRLTVV.

In its sample, this clonotype was seen a few times. The chain joins TRBV6-2 or TRBV6-3 to TRBJ1-5; 8 bases agree with TRBD1. The V and J ends lost 5 bases and 3 bases, in that order; junction bases with no gene match: 6. Germline assignment: CDR1 MNHEY and CDR2 SVGEGT. There are 15 residues in the CDR3. CDR3 sequence: CASSPRQGSNQPQHF. In nucleotides, the CDR3 is TGTGCCAGCAGTCCCCGACAGGGGTCCAATCAGCCCCAGCATTTT.